This T cell receptor (beta chain) was retrieved from a study of cytomegalovirus exposure and HLA in healthy donors. General observations from the study: As a later analysis revealed, most CMV-associated TCR beta chains appeared HLA-restricted.

For this clone: Its antigen is not known.

Both 60 Vbeta primers and 13 Jbeta primers went into the PCR. The repertoire was sequenced with immunoSEQ multiplex PCR; TCRdb's copy has only in-frame clones and lacks some. The data contain about 140,000 clones, approximately 84% of them seen just once; the ten biggest clones take up roughly 2.1%. Sequencing input: PBMCs. This sequence originates from a woman aged 40 to 50 in good health and CMV-seronegative.

The CDR3 here is CASSADITYEQYF. The CDR3 nucleotides are TGTGCCAGCAGCGCGGACATTACCTACGAGCAGTACTTC. The chain uses TRBV5-6 and TRBJ2-7, with D perhaps TRBD1 (5 bases). Looked up from germline, CDR1 is SGHDT and CDR2 is YYEEEE. The CDR3 length is 13 residues. V lost 4 bases and J 2 bases, leaving 10 bases between the germline ends.